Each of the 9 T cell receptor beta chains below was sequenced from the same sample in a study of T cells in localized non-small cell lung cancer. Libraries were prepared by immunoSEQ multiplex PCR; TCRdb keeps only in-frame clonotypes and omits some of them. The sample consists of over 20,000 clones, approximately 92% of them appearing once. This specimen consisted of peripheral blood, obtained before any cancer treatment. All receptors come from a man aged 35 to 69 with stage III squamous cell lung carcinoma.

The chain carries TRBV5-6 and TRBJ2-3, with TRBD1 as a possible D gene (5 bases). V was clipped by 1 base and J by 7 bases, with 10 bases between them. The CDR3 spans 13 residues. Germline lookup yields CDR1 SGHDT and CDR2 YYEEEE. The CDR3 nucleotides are TGTGCCAGCAGCTTGTCTGGGGCATATACGCAGTATTTT. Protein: CASSLSGAYTQYF.

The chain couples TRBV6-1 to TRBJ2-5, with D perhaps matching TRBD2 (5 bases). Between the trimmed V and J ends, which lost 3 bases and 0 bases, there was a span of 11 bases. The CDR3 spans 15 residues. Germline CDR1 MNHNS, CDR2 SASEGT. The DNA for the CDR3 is TGTGCCAGCAGTGACGGACTGAAGTACCAAGAGACCCAGTACTTC. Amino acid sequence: CASSDGLKYQETQYF.

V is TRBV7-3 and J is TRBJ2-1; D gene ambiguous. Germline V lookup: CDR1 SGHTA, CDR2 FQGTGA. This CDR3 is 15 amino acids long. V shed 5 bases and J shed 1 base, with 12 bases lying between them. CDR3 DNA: TGTGCCAGCAGCGCAACAAGTAATTCCTACAATGAGCAGTTCTTC. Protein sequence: CASSATSNSYNEQFF.

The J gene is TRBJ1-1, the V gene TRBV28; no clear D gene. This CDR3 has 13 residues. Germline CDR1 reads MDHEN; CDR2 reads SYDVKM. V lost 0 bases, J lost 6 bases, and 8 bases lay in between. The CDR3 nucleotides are TGTGCCAGCAGTTTATGGATTTCGGCTGAAGCTTTCTTT. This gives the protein CASSLWISAEAFF.

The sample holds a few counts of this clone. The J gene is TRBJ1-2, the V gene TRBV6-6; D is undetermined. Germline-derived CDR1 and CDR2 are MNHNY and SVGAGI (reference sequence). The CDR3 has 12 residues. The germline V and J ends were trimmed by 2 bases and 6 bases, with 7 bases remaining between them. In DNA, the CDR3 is TGTGCCAGCAGTTACCCCGTAGATGGCTACACCTTC. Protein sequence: CASSYPVDGYTF.

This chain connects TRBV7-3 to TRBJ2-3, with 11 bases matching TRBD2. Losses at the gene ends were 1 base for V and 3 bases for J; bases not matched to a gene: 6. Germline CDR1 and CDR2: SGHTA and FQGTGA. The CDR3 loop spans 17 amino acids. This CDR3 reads CASSLKQIAGGTDTQYF. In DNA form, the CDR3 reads TGTGCCAGCAGCTTAAAGCAAATAGCGGGAGGGACAGATACGCAGTATTTT.

CDR3 amino acids: CASMRTGGYEQYF. The DNA of the CDR3 is TGTGCCAGTATGAGGACAGGGGGGTACGAGCAGTACTTC. The chain recombines TRBV19 with TRBJ2-7, with 10 bases aligning to TRBD1. Germline V gene lookup returns CDR1 LNHDA and CDR2 SQIVND (reference sequence). V shed 7 bases, J shed 4 bases, and the junction held 4 bases outside the gene matches. The CDR3 spans 13 residues.

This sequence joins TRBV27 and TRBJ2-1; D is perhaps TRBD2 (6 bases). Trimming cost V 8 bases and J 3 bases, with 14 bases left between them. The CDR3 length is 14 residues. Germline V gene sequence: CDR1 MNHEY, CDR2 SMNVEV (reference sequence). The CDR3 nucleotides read TGTGCCAGCGGGCTGGGGGGTTACTACAATGAGCAGTTCTTC. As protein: CASGLGGYYNEQFF.

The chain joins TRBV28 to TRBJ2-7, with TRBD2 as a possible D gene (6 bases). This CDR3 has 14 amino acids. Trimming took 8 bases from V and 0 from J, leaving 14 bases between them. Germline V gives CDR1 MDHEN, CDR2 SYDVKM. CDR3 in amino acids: CASGVGGYSYEQYF. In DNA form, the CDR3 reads TGTGCCAGCGGAGTGGGGGGATACTCCTACGAGCAGTACTTC.